This T cell receptor beta chain was sequenced in a study of OX40 agonist ivuxolimab in advanced cancers. Worth noting for this clone: At one end the junction does not follow the germline gene, possibly because of a read error.

The assay was immunoSEQ multiplex PCR, and TCRdb's table has in-frame clones only and misses some. Here the sample spans tens of thousands of clones, over 85% being singletons. The receptor comes from an adult with an advanced solid tumor such as melanoma, head and neck, liver or kidney cancer. This sample comprised CD4+ or CD8+ T cells sorted from blood, obtained in a trial of the OX40 agonist ivuxolimab.

This CDR3 is CASREGQSRGTQYF. CDR3 bases: TGTGCCAGCAGGGAAGGACAGTCAAGAGGGACCCAGTACTTC. V gene TRBV6-1 combines with J gene TRBJ2-5, with D tentatively TRBD1 (6 bases). CDR1 MNHNS and CDR2 SASEGT come from the germline V gene. This CDR3 region has 14 residues.